The 14 T cell receptor beta chains given below trace back to one sample, sequenced in a study of T cell responses to AZD1222 COVID-19 vaccine. The repertoire was sequenced with immunoSEQ multiplex PCR; TCRdb's copy has only in-frame clones and lacks some. In the table there are fewer than 200,000 clones, around 89% of which are singletons. Source: peripheral blood, taken 28 days after the second AZD1222 dose. The receptors derive from an adult who received the AZD1222 COVID-19 vaccine.

The chain carries TRBV20-1 and TRBJ1-2; weak D call: TRBD1 (5 bases). Germline V gene data show CDR1 as DFQATT and CDR2 as SNEGSKA (reference sequence). The CDR3 consists of 11 residues. V dropped 5 bases and J dropped 8 bases, with 12 bases sitting between them. As DNA, the CDR3 is TGCAGTGCTCCCCAGGGTCAAGGCTACACCTTC. Its protein product is CSAPQGQGYTF.

This CDR3 reads CAWSVGGELFF. The CDR3 bases are TGTGCCTGGAGTGTTGGCGGGGAGCTGTTTTTT. V usage is TRBV30 and J usage is TRBJ2-2; D uncertain. With 0 bases removed from V and 7 bases from J, the gap between germline ends came to 3 bases. This CDR3 region has 11 residues. Germline V gives CDR1 GTSNPN, CDR2 SVGIG (reference sequence).

The J gene is TRBJ2-7, the V gene TRBV23-1; 8 nucleotides agree with TRBD1. TRBV23-1 is an open reading frame whose function is uncertain. V shed 4 bases, J shed 5 bases, and the junction held 16 bases outside the gene matches. The CDR3 has 17 amino acids. The CDR3 DNA reads TGCGCCAGCAGTCCCGGAAGGCGTGGGACAGGTTGGCACGAGCAGTACTTC. Protein sequence: CASSPGRRGTGWHEQYF.

The CDR3 DNA is TGCGCCAGCAGCTTGGATGGGGGAGGGCCGGGGAGGAATGAGCAGTTCTTC. Translating it yields CASSLDGGGPGRNEQFF. The chain links TRBV5-1 to TRBJ2-1, with 7 bases lining up with TRBD2. The V segment lost 0 bases and the J segment 7 bases; nucleotides outside the gene matches: 13. The CDR3 consists of 17 residues. CDR1 SGHRS and CDR2 YFSETQ come from the germline V gene.

The rearrangement joins TRBV27 to TRBJ2-1; 12 bases agree with TRBD1. The CDR3 sequence is 16 residues long. CDR1 and CDR2 (germline): MNHEY, SMNVEV (reference sequence). Trimming removed 6 bases from V and 9 bases from J; junction bases left unmatched: 12. The CDR3: CASRILRDRGHGEQFF. The CDR3 nucleotides read TGTGCCAGCAGGATACTAAGGGACAGGGGGCATGGTGAGCAGTTCTTC.

In DNA, the CDR3 is TGCGCCAGCAGCTTGGACGTGCTCCCCAGGAAACTGTTTTTT. It codes for CASSLDVLPRKLFF. This chain links TRBV5-1 with TRBJ1-4; D gene unclear. The V and J ends lost 0 bases and 11 bases respectively, with 14 bases between them. This CDR3 is built from 14 residues. Looked up from germline, CDR1 is SGHRS and CDR2 is YFSETQ.

The count of this clone is one. The chain employs TRBV9 and TRBJ2-5; no reliable D call. Germline V gene data show CDR1 as SGDLS and CDR2 as YYNGEE. This CDR3 has 14 residues. The V end lost 1 base, the J end lost 0 bases, and 7 bases lay between the germline ends. The CDR3 loop is CASSVSGNQETQYF. The CDR3 nucleotides are TGTGCCAGCAGCGTAAGTGGGAACCAAGAGACCCAGTACTTC.

The chain uses TRBV28 and TRBJ2-7; TRBD2 is a possible D gene (5 bases). The CDR3 has 15 residues. The V end lost 4 bases, the J end lost 6 bases, and 19 bases lay between the germline ends. Germline V gene data show CDR1 as MDHEN and CDR2 as SYDVKM. In nucleotides, the CDR3 is TGTGCCAGCAGTTCCTCGGCGGGCCGGCAGTTCGAGCAGTACTTC. Translated, it gives CASSSSAGRQFEQYF.

V is TRBV9 and J is TRBJ2-1; possible D gene TRBD2, 7 bases. Germline V gene lookup returns CDR1 SGDLS and CDR2 YYNGEE. CDR3 size: 15 residues. Trimming removed 2 bases from V and 6 bases from J, with 15 bases in between. The CDR3 is CASSVGGGGSNEQFF. The CDR3 DNA sequence: TGTGCCAGCAGCGTGGGAGGGGGAGGTTCCAATGAGCAGTTCTTC.

The rearrangement joins TRBV10-3 to TRBJ2-1; weak D call: TRBD1 (6 bases). Germline-derived CDR1 and CDR2 are ENHRY and SYGVKD. V was clipped by 0 bases and J by 4 bases, with 13 bases between them. This CDR3 contains 16 residues. CDR3 in DNA: TGTGCCATCAGTGAGTCGTTAGGACAGATATACAATGAGCAGTTCTTC. Residues: CAISESLGQIYNEQFF.

The chain couples TRBV6-5 to TRBJ2-7, with D possibly being TRBD1 or TRBD2 (5 bases each). V was trimmed by 6 bases and J by 0 bases, leaving 15 bases between them. Per germline, CDR1 MNHEY and CDR2 SVGAGI. The CDR3 runs 15 residues. CDR3 sequence: CASSPEGTSSYEQYF. CDR3 sequence (DNA): TGTGCCAGCAGCCCCGAGGGGACCAGCTCCTACGAGCAGTACTTC.

The chain joins TRBV11-3 to TRBJ2-5; 8 positions agree with TRBD1. V trimming: 5 bases; J trimming: 6 bases; junction bases outside the gene matches: 11. This CDR3 contains 15 residues. Per the germline V gene, CDR1 is SGHNT and CDR2 is YENEEA. The chain's CDR3 is CASSKGGQARQTQYF. Written as DNA, the CDR3 is TGTGCCAGCAGCAAAGGGGGACAGGCACGGCAGACCCAGTACTTC.

The J gene is TRBJ2-7, the V gene TRBV6-2 or TRBV6-3, with D unclear. Germline V gene sequence: CDR1 MNHEY, CDR2 SVGEGT. This CDR3 comprises 13 residues. V was clipped by 6 bases and J by 1 base, with 10 bases between them. The CDR3 reads CASSQTGSYEQYF. In DNA, the CDR3 is TGTGCCAGCAGCCAGACTGGGTCCTACGAGCAGTACTTC.

This chain joins TRBV3-1 (or the pseudogene TRBV3-2) and TRBJ2-5; 7 nucleotides agree with TRBD2. This CDR3 contains 13 residues. Germline assignment: CDR1 LGHDT and CDR2 YNNKEL (reference sequence). After removal of 4 bases from V and 5 bases from J, the junction contained 4 bases not matched to a gene. CDR3 sequence: CASSRRGGETQYF. CDR3 sequence (DNA): TGTGCCAGCAGCCGGAGGGGAGGGGAGACCCAGTACTTC.